The 13 T cell receptor beta chains reported below all come from one sample, sequenced in a study of radiation and T cells in renal cell carcinoma. As for time point: blood 2 weeks post-SBRT. Treatment described: 15 Gy SBRT to primary tumor, nephrectomy 4 weeks later. Sequencing was performed with immunoSEQ multiplex PCR; in TCRdb, only in-frame clones are kept and a portion is missing. The sample has about 130,000 clones; roughly four fifths are singletons. This specimen was blood, taken from a patient whose treatment included radiotherapy and nephrectomy. Every receptor here comes from a woman aged 55-69 years with renal cell carcinoma.

The genes are TRBV6-1 and TRBJ2-5; D might be TRBD1 (6 bases). CDR3 length: 13 residues. The V gene's germline CDR1 is MNHNS and CDR2 SASEGT. The V gene lost 4 bases and the J gene lost 0 bases, with 6 bases spanning the gap. CDR3 in DNA: TGTGCCAGCAGTGGGACAGACCAAGAGACCCAGTACTTC. It specifies CASSGTDQETQYF.

This chain connects TRBV18 to TRBJ1-6; TRBD1 agrees at 9 bases. Per germline, CDR1 KGHSH and CDR2 LQKENI. The CDR3 has 17 residues. The V and J ends lost 4 bases and 4 bases, in that order; junction bases with no gene match: 8. The CDR3 protein is CASSRDRDGIYNSPLHF. The CDR3 nucleotides are TGTGCCAGCTCACGGGACAGGGATGGGATATATAATTCACCCCTCCACTTT. The entire variable domain, with the rest obtained from reference TRBV18 and TRBJ1-6, is as follows: NAGVMQNPRHLVRRRGQEARLRCSPMKGHSHVYWYRQLPEEGLKFMVYLQKENIIDESGMPKERFSAEFPKEGPSILRIQQVVRGDSAAYFCASSRDRDGIYNSPLHFGNGTRLTVT.

The V gene is TRBV19, the J gene TRBJ1-5; weak D call: TRBD1 (5 bases). Germline values: CDR1 LNHDA, CDR2 SQIVND (reference sequence). The ends were cut back, 6 bases at V and 4 bases at J, with 16 bases in the middle. The CDR3 is 15 residues long. The CDR3 DNA follows: TGTGCCAGTAGACGCGGGACGGACCTTAATCAGCCCCAGCATTTT. It codes for CASRRGTDLNQPQHF.

The chain couples TRBV6-5 to TRBJ2-2; D unresolved. The CDR3 spans 14 residues. V shed 3 bases and J shed 5 bases, with 10 bases lying between them. Germline lookup yields CDR1 MNHEY and CDR2 SVGAGI. In nucleotides, the CDR3 is TGTGCCAGCAGTTATTCGAAGGGTACCGGGGAGCTGTTTTTT. It translates to CASSYSKGTGELFF.

This clone came up a few times. The chain combines TRBV19 with TRBJ2-5; D not certain. The ends were cut back, 6 bases at V and 4 bases at J, with 12 bases in the middle. The CDR3 is 13 residues long. Germline CDR1 reads LNHDA; CDR2 reads SQIVND (reference sequence). CDR3 amino acids: CASRDSGRETQYF. The CDR3 DNA is TGTGCCAGTAGAGATAGTGGGCGAGAGACCCAGTACTTC.

The chain links TRBV13 to TRBJ2-7; D tentatively reads TRBD1 or TRBD2 (5 bases each). The CDR3 loop spans 16 amino acids. The germline V gene encodes CDR1 PRHDT and CDR2 FYEKMQ (reference sequence). The V end was cut by 3 bases, the J end by 3 bases, with 18 bases between. CDR3 nucleotide sequence: TGTGCCAGCAGCTTTAGTTCGGGGCAGGCTGGCTACGAGCAGTACTTC. Its translation: CASSFSSGQAGYEQYF.

The genes are TRBV6-1 and TRBJ1-1; TRBD1 matches 8 bases. This CDR3 has 14 amino acids. With 8 bases clipped from V and 4 bases from J, the junction kept 9 bases outside the gene matches. Germline lookup yields CDR1 MNHNS and CDR2 SASEGT. The CDR3 loop is CASGGQGRATEAFF. CDR3 DNA sequence: TGTGCCAGCGGTGGACAGGGACGGGCCACTGAAGCTTTCTTT.

V and J are TRBV15 and TRBJ2-2, with a weak D call TRBD2 (6 bases). The germline V and J ends were trimmed by 2 bases and 1 base, with 14 bases remaining between them. The CDR3 is 17 residues long. Germline values: CDR1 LNHNV, CDR2 YYDKDF (reference sequence). The CDR3 protein is CATSRSTGTLNTGELFF. CDR3 coding DNA: TGTGCCACCAGCAGAAGTACCGGGACTCTGAACACCGGGGAGCTGTTTTTT.

The chain links TRBV11-3 to TRBJ2-7; 8 nucleotides line up with TRBD1. The CDR3 loop spans 14 amino acids. The germline V gene has CDR1 SGHNT and CDR2 YENEEA. The V segment lost 4 bases and the J segment 5 bases; nucleotides outside the gene matches: 7. This CDR3 reads CASSSGQGYHEQYF. The DNA of the CDR3 is TGTGCCAGCAGCTCCGGACAGGGATACCACGAGCAGTACTTC.

The chain carries TRBV7-3 and TRBJ2-1; TRBD2 agrees at 10 bases. J was trimmed by 5 bases and V by 1 base; bases with no gene match: 2. Germline V gives CDR1 SGHTA, CDR2 FQGTGA. This CDR3 spans 15 amino acids. The CDR3 nucleotides read TGTGCCAGCAGCTTAAAACTAGCGGGGCACAATGAGCAGTTCTTC. It translates to CASSLKLAGHNEQFF. Looking up the rest from reference TRBV7-3 and TRBJ2-1 gives the full variable domain: GAGVSQTPSNKVTEKGKYVELRCDPISGHTALYWYRQSLGQGPEFLIYFQGTGAADDSGLPNDRFFAVRPEGSVSTLKIQRTERGDSAVYLCASSLKLAGHNEQFFGPGTRLTVL.

CDR3 amino acids: CASGQYEQYF. The CDR3, as DNA: TGTGCCAGCGGGCAATACGAGCAGTACTTC. V and J are TRBV27 and TRBJ2-7; D gene ambiguous. CDR1 MNHEY and CDR2 SMNVEV come from the germline V gene (reference sequence). CDR3 length: 10 residues. Deletions cut 8 bases from V and 4 bases from J, with 6 bases between.

CDR3 sequence reads: CASTGPGQYEQFF. In DNA, the CDR3 is TGTGCCAGCACCGGACCAGGGCAATATGAGCAGTTCTTC. The rearrangement links TRBV27 to TRBJ2-1, with a possible D match to TRBD1 (5 bases). V gave up 7 bases and J gave up 8 bases, with 15 bases separating them. The length of the CDR3 is 13 residues. CDR1 and CDR2 from the germline V gene are MNHEY and SMNVEV (reference sequence).

This clone was found a few times. The chain has TRBV6-4 and TRBJ1-1, with 8 bases aligning to TRBD1. The ends lost 6 bases at V and 4 bases at J; junction bases unmatched: 4. The CDR3 runs to 13 residues. In germline, CDR1 is MRHNA, CDR2 SNTAGT. The CDR3 DNA sequence: TGTGCCAGCAGGGACAGGGAGGGCACTGAAGCTTTCTTT. Encoded protein: CASRDREGTEAFF.